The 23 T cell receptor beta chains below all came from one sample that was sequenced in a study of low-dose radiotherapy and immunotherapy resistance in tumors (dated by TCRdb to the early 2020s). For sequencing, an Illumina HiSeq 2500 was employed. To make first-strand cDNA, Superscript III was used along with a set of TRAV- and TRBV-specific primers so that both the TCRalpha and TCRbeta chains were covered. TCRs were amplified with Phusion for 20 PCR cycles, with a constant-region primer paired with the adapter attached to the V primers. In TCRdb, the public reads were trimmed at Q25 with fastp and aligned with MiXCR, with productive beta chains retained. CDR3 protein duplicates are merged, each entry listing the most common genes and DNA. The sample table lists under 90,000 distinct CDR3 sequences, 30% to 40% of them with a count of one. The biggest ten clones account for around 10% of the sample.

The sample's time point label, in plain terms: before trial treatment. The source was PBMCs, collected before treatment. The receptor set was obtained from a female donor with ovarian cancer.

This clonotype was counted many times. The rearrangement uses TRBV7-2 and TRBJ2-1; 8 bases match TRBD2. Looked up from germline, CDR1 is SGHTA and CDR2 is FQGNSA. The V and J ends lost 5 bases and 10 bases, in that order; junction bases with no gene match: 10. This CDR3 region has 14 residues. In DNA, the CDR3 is TGTGCCAGCAGCCCCTCCGGGTTAGCGGGGGAGCAGTTCTTC. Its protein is CASSPSGLAGEQFF. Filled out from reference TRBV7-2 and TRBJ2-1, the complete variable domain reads GAGVSQSPSNKVTEKGKDVELRCDPISGHTALYWYRQSLGQGLEFLIYFQGNSAPDKSGLPSDRFSAERTGGSVSTLTIQRTQQEDSAVYLCASSPSGLAGEQFFGPGTRLTVL.

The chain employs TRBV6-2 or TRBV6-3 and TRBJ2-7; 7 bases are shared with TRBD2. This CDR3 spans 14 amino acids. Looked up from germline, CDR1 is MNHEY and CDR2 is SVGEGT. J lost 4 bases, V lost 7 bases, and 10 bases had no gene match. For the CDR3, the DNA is TGTGCCAGCACCGGGGGGTCGGGAAGGTACGAGCAGTACTTC. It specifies CASTGGSGRYEQYF.

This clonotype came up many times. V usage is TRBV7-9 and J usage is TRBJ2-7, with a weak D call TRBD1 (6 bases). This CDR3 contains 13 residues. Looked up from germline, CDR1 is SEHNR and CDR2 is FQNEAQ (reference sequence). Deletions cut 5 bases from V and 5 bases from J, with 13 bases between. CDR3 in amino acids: CASSLRGSHEQYF. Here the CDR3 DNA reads TGTGCCAGCAGCCTGAGGGGGTCCCACGAGCAGTACTTC.

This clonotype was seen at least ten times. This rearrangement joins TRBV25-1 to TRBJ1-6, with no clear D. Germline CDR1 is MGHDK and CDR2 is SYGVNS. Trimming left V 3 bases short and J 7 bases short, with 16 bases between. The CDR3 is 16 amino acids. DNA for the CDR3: TGTGCCAGCAGTGACTGGCTGGGCCAAGGAAATTCACCCCTCCACTTT. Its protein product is CASSDWLGQGNSPLHF.

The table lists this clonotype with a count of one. The CDR3 reads CASSLRGAQYF. The CDR3, as DNA: TGTGCCAGCAGTTTAAGGGGTGCGCAGTATTTT. This chain joins TRBV12-3 or TRBV12-4 and TRBJ2-3, with a weak D call TRBD1 (5 bases). This CDR3 is 11 amino acids long. The germline V and J ends were trimmed by 2 bases and 10 bases, with 7 bases remaining between them.

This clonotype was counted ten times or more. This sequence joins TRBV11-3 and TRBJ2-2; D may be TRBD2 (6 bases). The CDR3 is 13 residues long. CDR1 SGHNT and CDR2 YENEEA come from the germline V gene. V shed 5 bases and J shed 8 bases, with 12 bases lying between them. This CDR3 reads CASSQALAGELFF. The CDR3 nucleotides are TGTGCCAGCAGCCAAGCACTAGCTGGGGAGCTGTTTTTT.

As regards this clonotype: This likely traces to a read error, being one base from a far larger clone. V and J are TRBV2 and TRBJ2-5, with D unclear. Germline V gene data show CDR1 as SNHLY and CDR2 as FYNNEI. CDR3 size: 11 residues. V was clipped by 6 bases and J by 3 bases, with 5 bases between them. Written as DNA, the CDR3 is TGTGCCAGCAGCATAGAAGAGACCCAGTACTTC. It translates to CASSIEETQYF.

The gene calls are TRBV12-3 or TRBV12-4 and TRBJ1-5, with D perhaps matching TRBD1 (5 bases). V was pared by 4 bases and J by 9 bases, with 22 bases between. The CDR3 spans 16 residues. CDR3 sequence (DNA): TGTGCCAGCAGTTCAGCCCCCGGGACTGCTGTTTCGCCCCAGCATTTT. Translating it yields CASSSAPGTAVSPQHF.

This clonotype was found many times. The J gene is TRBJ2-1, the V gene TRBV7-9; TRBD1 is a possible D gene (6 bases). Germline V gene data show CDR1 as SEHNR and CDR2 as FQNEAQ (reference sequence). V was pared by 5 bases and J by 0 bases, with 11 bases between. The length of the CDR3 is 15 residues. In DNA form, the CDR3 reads TGTGCCAGCAGCCAAACAGGGCTCTCCTACAATGAGCAGTTCTTC. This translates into CASSQTGLSYNEQFF.

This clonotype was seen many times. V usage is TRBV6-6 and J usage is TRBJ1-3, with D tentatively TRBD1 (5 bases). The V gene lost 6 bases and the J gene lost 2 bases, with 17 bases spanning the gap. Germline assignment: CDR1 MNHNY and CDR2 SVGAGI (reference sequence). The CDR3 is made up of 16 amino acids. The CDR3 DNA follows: TGTGCCAGCAGCCCGCGGGGGGGATTCGCTGGAAACACCATATATTTT. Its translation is CASSPRGGFAGNTIYF.

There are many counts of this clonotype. CDR3 in amino acids: CATSDLSVQNTEAFF. The CDR3 DNA reads TGTGCCACCAGTGATTTGTCGGTACAGAACACTGAAGCTTTCTTT. This chain links TRBV24-1 with TRBJ1-1, with D hard to call. V was shortened by 0 bases and J by 1 base, with 8 bases between the two germline ends. Looked up from germline, CDR1 is KGHDR and CDR2 is SFDVKD. This CDR3 has 15 residues.

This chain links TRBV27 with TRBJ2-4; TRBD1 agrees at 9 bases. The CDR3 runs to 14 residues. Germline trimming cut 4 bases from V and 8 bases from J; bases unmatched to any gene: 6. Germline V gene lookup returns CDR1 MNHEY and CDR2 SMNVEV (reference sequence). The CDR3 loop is CASSSLDRGYIQYF. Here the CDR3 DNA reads TGTGCCAGCAGTTCCTTGGACAGGGGTTACATTCAGTACTTC.

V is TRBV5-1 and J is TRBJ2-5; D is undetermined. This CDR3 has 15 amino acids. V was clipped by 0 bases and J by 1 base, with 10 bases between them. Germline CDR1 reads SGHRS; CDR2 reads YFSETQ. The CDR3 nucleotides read TGCGCCAGCAGCTTGGATACCACCATCCAAGAGACCCAGTACTTC. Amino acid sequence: CASSLDTTIQETQYF.

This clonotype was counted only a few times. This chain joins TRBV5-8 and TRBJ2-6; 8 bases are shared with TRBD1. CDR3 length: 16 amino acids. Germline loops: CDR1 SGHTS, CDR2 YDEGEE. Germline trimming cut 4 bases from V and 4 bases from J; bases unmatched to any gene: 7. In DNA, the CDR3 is TGTGCCAGCAGCCTCCGGACAGGGTCCGGGGCCAACGTCCTGACTTTC. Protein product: CASSLRTGSGANVLTF.

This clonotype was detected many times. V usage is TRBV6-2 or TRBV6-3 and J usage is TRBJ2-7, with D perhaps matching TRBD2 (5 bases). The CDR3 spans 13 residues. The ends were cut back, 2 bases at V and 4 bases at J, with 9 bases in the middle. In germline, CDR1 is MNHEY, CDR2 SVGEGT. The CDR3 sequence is CASSYGGEYEQYF. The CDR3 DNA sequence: TGTGCCAGCAGTTACGGAGGAGAGTACGAGCAGTACTTC.

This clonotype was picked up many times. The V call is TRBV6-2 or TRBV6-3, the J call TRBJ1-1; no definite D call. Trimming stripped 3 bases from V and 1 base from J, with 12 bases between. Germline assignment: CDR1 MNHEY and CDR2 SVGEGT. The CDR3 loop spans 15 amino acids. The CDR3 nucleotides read TGTGCCAGCAGTTATAAGAAGGAGACGAACACTGAAGCTTTCTTT. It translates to CASSYKKETNTEAFF.

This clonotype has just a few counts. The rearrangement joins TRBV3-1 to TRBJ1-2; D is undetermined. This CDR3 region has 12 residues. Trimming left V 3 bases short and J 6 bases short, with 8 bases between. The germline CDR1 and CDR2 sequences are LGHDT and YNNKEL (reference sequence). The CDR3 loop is CASSQSRHGYTF. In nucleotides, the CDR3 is TGTGCCAGCAGCCAGAGCAGGCATGGCTACACCTTC. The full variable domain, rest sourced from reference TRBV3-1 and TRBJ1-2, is DTAVSQTPKYLVTQMGNDKSIKCEQNLGHDTMYWYKQDSKKFLKIMFSYNNKELIINETVPNRFSPKSPDKAHLNLHINSLELGDSAVYFCASSQSRHGYTFGSGTRLTVV.

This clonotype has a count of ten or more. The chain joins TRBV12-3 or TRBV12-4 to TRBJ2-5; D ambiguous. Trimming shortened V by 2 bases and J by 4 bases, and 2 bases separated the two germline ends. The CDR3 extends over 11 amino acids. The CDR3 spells CASSLSETQYF. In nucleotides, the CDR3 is TGTGCCAGCAGTTTATCAGAGACCCAGTACTTC.

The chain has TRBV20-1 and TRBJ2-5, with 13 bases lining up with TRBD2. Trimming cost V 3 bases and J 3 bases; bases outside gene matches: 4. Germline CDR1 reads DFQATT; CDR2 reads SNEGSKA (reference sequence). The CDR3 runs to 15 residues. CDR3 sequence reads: CSASPGTSGEETQYF. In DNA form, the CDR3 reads TGCAGTGCTAGTCCCGGGACTAGCGGGGAAGAGACCCAGTACTTC.

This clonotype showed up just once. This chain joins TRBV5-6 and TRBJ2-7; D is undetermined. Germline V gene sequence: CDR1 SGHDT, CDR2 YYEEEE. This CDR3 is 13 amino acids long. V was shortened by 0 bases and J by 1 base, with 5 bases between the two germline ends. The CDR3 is CASSLDPSYEQYF. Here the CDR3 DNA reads TGTGCCAGCAGCTTGGATCCATCCTACGAGCAGTACTTC.

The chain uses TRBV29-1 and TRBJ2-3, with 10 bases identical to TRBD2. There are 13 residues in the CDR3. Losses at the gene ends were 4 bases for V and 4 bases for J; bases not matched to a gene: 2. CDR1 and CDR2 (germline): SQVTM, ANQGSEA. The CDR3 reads CSVVLAGPDTQYF. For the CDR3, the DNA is TGCAGCGTTGTACTAGCGGGGCCAGATACGCAGTATTTT.

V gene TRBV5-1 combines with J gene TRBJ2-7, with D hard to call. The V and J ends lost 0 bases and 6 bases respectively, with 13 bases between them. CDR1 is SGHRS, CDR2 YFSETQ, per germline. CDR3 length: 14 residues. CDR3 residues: CASSLERPHTEQYF. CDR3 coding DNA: TGCGCCAGCAGCTTGGAAAGACCCCATACCGAGCAGTACTTC.

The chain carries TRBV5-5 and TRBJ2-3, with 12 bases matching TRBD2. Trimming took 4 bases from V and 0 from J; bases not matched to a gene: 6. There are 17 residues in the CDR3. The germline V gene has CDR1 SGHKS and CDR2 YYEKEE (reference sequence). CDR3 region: CASSRRTSGTSTDTQYF. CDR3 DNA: TGTGCCAGCAGCCGCAGGACTAGCGGGACTAGCACAGATACGCAGTATTTT.